The T cell receptor beta chain under discussion was sequenced for a study of T cell responses to AZD1222 COVID-19 vaccine. Germline CDR1 reads LGHNA; CDR2 reads YSLEER. CDR3 length: 18 amino acids. With 4 bases clipped from V and 5 bases from J, the junction kept 18 bases outside the gene matches. Method: immunoSEQ multiplex PCR; TCRdb's copy keeps in-frame clones and lacks some. The sample contains about 140,000 clones, 92% of which appear only once. The chain is built from TRBV4-3 and TRBJ2-3, with 7 bases aligning to TRBD2. Sequences were derived from peripheral blood, sampled 28 days after the second AZD1222 dose. The receptor comes from an adult who received the AZD1222 COVID-19 vaccine. CDR3 sequence (DNA): TGCGCCAGCAGCCTTCAAGGAGGGGCGGGAGTAAGTGGAGATACGCAGTATTTT. Residues: CASSLQGGAGVSGDTQYF.